Below are 23 T cell receptor beta chains sequenced from a single sample in a study of blood T cell repertoires in COVID-19. Here immunoSEQ multiplex PCR was the method, and the copy in TCRdb shows in-frame clones only, minus some. The sample lists 140,000 to 150,000 clones; roughly 84% were seen once. The sequencing input was peripheral blood. All receptors derive from a human donor in a cohort sampled during active COVID-19.

This chain links TRBV3-1 (or the pseudogene TRBV3-2) with TRBJ2-3; 9 bases agree with TRBD1. The CDR3 runs 16 residues. Germline V CDR1 and CDR2: LGHDT, YNNKEL (reference sequence). J was trimmed by 7 bases and V by 4 bases; bases with no gene match: 12. The CDR3 sequence: CASSLGGTGSLNTQYF. The CDR3 DNA is TGTGCCAGCAGCCTAGGCGGGACAGGGAGTTTAAATACGCAGTATTTT.

The gene calls are TRBV7-9 and TRBJ1-2; 9 bases agree with TRBD1. The CDR3 sequence is 15 residues long. V dropped 3 bases and J dropped 6; count of bases not matched to a gene: 8. Looked up from germline, CDR1 is SEHNR and CDR2 is FQNEAQ (reference sequence). CDR3 loop: CASSFRRDRVDGYTF. DNA for the CDR3: TGTGCCAGCAGCTTTCGCCGGGACAGGGTCGATGGCTACACCTTC.

A word on this clone: The sample holds other DNA sequences that translate to the same CDR3. The rearrangement joins TRBV19 to TRBJ1-2; D is unresolved. Deletions cut 3 bases from V and 5 bases from J, with 7 bases between. Looked up from germline, CDR1 is LNHDA and CDR2 is SQIVND (reference sequence). CDR3 length equals 12 residues. The DNA of the CDR3 is TGTGCCAGTAGTATGGCGGATTATGGCTACACCTTC. Encoded protein: CASSMADYGYTF.

This clone is a singleton in its sample. The genes are TRBV28 and TRBJ2-4; the D gene is possibly TRBD2 (5 bases). CDR3 length: 14 residues. CDR1 MDHEN and CDR2 SYDVKM come from the germline V gene. Trimming stripped 6 bases from V and 8 bases from J, with 17 bases between. In nucleotides, the CDR3 is TGTGCCAGCAGCGGGGTCCGGCAGAGATACATTCAGTACTTC. It is translated as CASSGVRQRYIQYF. Full variable domain (missing parts from reference TRBV28 and TRBJ2-4): DVKVTQSSRYLVKRTGEKVFLECVQDMDHENMFWYRQDPGLGLRLIYFSYDVKMKEKGDIPEGYSVSREKKERFSLILESASTNQTSMYLCASSGVRQRYIQYFGAGTRLSVL.

The chain employs TRBV7-2 and TRBJ1-2, with 9 bases that match TRBD1. J was trimmed by 6 bases and V by 5 bases; bases with no gene match: 10. CDR1 is SGHTA, CDR2 FQGNSA, per germline. The CDR3 contains 15 residues. This CDR3 reads CASSPTGGDSDGYTF. The DNA of the CDR3 is TGTGCCAGCAGCCCTACAGGGGGCGATTCTGATGGCTACACCTTC. The full variable domain, in which reference TRBV7-2 and TRBJ1-2 provide the parts outside the CDR3, is GAGVSQSPSNKVTEKGKDVELRCDPISGHTALYWYRQSLGQGLEFLIYFQGNSAPDKSGLPSDRFSAERTGGSVSTLTIQRTQQEDSAVYLCASSPTGGDSDGYTFGSGTRLTVV.

V gene TRBV18 combines with J gene TRBJ2-7, with a possible D match to TRBD2 (5 bases). Germline V gene data show CDR1 as KGHSH and CDR2 as LQKENI. Trimming stripped 3 bases from V and 0 bases from J, with 12 bases between. This CDR3 comprises 15 residues. CDR3 sequence (DNA): TGTGCCAGCTCACCCTCCCGGGAATACTCCTACGAGCAGTACTTC. Its protein product is CASSPSREYSYEQYF. Full variable domain (rest looked up from reference TRBV18 and TRBJ2-7): NAGVMQNPRHLVRRRGQEARLRCSPMKGHSHVYWYRQLPEEGLKFMVYLQKENIIDESGMPKERFSAEFPKEGPSILRIQQVVRGDSAAYFCASSPSREYSYEQYFGPGTRLTVT.

The V gene is TRBV3-1 (or the pseudogene TRBV3-2), the J gene TRBJ1-2; unclear D gene. The CDR3 loop spans 13 amino acids. The V gene's germline CDR1 is LGHDT and CDR2 YNNKEL (reference sequence). V shed 4 bases and J shed 7 bases, with 13 bases lying between them. CDR3 nucleotide sequence: TGTGCCAGCAGCCCCCCCCTCCCCCGTGGCTACACCTTC. It is translated as CASSPPLPRGYTF.

This chain joins TRBV5-4 and TRBJ1-3; 8 bases are shared with TRBD1. CDR1 is SGHNT and CDR2 is YYREEE in the germline V gene (reference sequence). This CDR3 has 15 amino acids. V shed 4 bases, J shed 3 bases, and the junction held 6 bases outside the gene matches. CDR3 DNA sequence: TGTGCCAGCAGCATTCAGGGGGCCTTTGGAAACACCATATATTTT. Translated: CASSIQGAFGNTIYF.

The rearrangement uses TRBV7-2 and TRBJ1-1; the D gene is possibly TRBD1 (5 bases). The CDR3 runs 14 residues. Trimming cost V 1 base and J 4 bases, with 10 bases left between them. CDR1 is SGHTA and CDR2 is FQGNSA in the germline V gene. The CDR3 region has the DNA TGTGCCAGCAGCTTAGAGGCGGGGCGCACTGAAGCTTTCTTT. It codes for CASSLEAGRTEAFF.

This chain uses TRBV5-4 with TRBJ2-6, with TRBD1 as a possible D gene (5 bases). V was pared by 3 bases and J by 3 bases, with 10 bases between. The CDR3 runs to 15 residues. Germline CDR1 SGHNT, CDR2 YYREEE (reference sequence). The CDR3 is CASSSRVDGANVLTF. For the CDR3, the DNA is TGTGCCAGCAGCTCCAGGGTTGATGGGGCCAACGTCCTGACTTTC.

The chain uses TRBV7-2 and TRBJ2-1; no reliable D call. The CDR3 length is 15 residues. Germline values: CDR1 SGHTA, CDR2 FQGNSA. Trimming removed 2 bases from V and 1 base from J, with 9 bases in between. DNA for the CDR3: TGTGCCAGCAGCTTAATGGTGACTTCCTACAATGAGCAGTTCTTC. Amino acid sequence: CASSLMVTSYNEQFF. Filled out from reference TRBV7-2 and TRBJ2-1, the complete variable domain reads GAGVSQSPSNKVTEKGKDVELRCDPISGHTALYWYRQSLGQGLEFLIYFQGNSAPDKSGLPSDRFSAERTGGSVSTLTIQRTQQEDSAVYLCASSLMVTSYNEQFFGPGTRLTVL.

This chain joins TRBV10-2 and TRBJ1-5, with unresolved D. The CDR3 loop spans 17 amino acids. Germline V gene sequence: CDR1 WSHSY, CDR2 SAAADI. Trimming stripped 0 bases from V and 0 bases from J, with 12 bases between. CDR3 sequence reads: CASSESSALHSNQPQHF. The CDR3 bases are TGCGCCAGCAGTGAGTCGAGCGCGCTTCATAGCAATCAGCCCCAGCATTTT.

V is TRBV28 and J is TRBJ1-6; the match to TRBD1 covers 9 bases. Trimming at V came to 4 bases and at J to 7 bases, leaving 8 bases not matched to a gene. This CDR3 comprises 16 residues. Per the germline V gene, CDR1 is MDHEN and CDR2 is SYDVKM. CDR3 sequence: CASSSLGGQGNSPLHF. The DNA for the CDR3 is TGTGCCAGCAGTTCGCTGGGTGGACAGGGGAATTCACCCCTCCACTTT. The variable domain in full, with the rest retrieved from reference TRBV28 and TRBJ1-6, is DVKVTQSSRYLVKRTGEKVFLECVQDMDHENMFWYRQDPGLGLRLIYFSYDVKMKEKGDIPEGYSVSREKKERFSLILESASTNQTSMYLCASSSLGGQGNSPLHFGNGTRLTVT.

This sequence joins TRBV29-1 and TRBJ2-3; D unresolved. This CDR3 contains 13 residues. The germline V and J ends were trimmed by 5 bases and 6 bases, with 15 bases remaining between them. Germline loops: CDR1 SQVTM, CDR2 ANQGSEA. The CDR3 loop is CSVCPQTGDTQYF. The CDR3 bases are TGCAGCGTTTGCCCCCAGACCGGGGATACGCAGTATTTT.

This clone was seen only once. V gene TRBV7-2 combines with J gene TRBJ1-4; no clear D. This CDR3 comprises 15 residues. Germline V lookup: CDR1 SGHTA, CDR2 FQGNSA. Deletions cut 4 bases from V and 0 bases from J, with 9 bases between. The CDR3 protein is CASSSTSSTNEKLFF. The CDR3 coding sequence is TGTGCCAGCAGCTCGACAAGCTCAACTAATGAAAAACTGTTTTTT.

This clone was seen more than once but under ten times. The V gene is TRBV3-1 (or the pseudogene TRBV3-2), the J gene TRBJ1-5, with D tentatively TRBD1 (6 bases). V was shortened by 4 bases and J by 6 bases, with 13 bases between the two germline ends. Germline V gene sequence: CDR1 LGHDT, CDR2 YNNKEL (reference sequence). The CDR3 has 14 amino acids. DNA of the CDR3: TGTGCCAGCAGCCGCAGGATCAGGGGTCAGCCCCAGCATTTT. This gives the protein CASSRRIRGQPQHF.

The sample holds a few counts of this clone. This chain connects TRBV11-2 to TRBJ2-7; TRBD2 aligns across 7 bases. The germline V gene encodes CDR1 SGHAT and CDR2 FQNNGV. V dropped 4 bases and J dropped 1; count of bases not matched to a gene: 19. The CDR3 runs 19 residues. The CDR3 DNA is TGTGCCAGCAGCTCCCTCCGCGGGGGAGGGGCGCCACTTTCCTACGAGCAGTACTTC. Its translation: CASSSLRGGGAPLSYEQYF.

This clone was seen a few times. The rearrangement joins TRBV6-5 to TRBJ2-3; a possible D gene is TRBD1 (6 bases). Germline CDR1 MNHEY, CDR2 SVGAGI. The CDR3 sequence is 13 residues long. Trimming stripped 7 bases from V and 13 bases from J, with 21 bases between. CDR3 coding DNA: TGTGCCAGCATTTCCCGCCCGGGGACACGGGAGTATTTT. Translation gives CASISRPGTREYF.

The chain has TRBV27 and TRBJ1-6; D is ambiguous. V lost 5 bases and J lost 1, with 9 bases in between. CDR3 length: 15 amino acids. Germline values: CDR1 MNHEY, CDR2 SMNVEV (reference sequence). This CDR3 reads CASSPRGSYNSPLHF. The CDR3 DNA sequence: TGTGCCAGCAGTCCTCGCGGATCCTATAATTCACCCCTCCACTTT.

The chain is built from TRBV10-3 and TRBJ2-7; TRBD1 matches 9 bases. Germline trimming cut 3 bases from V and 3 bases from J; bases unmatched to any gene: 3. Germline V lookup: CDR1 ENHRY, CDR2 SYGVKD. This CDR3 has 14 amino acids. CDR3 sequence (DNA): TGTGCCATCAGTGAAGGGACAGGGAACTACGAGCAGTACTTC. Translated, it gives CAISEGTGNYEQYF.

The chain is built from TRBV15 and TRBJ1-5; 7 bases are shared with TRBD1. Germline trimming cut 0 bases from V and 7 bases from J; bases unmatched to any gene: 6. The CDR3 totals 15 residues. Per germline, CDR1 LNHNV and CDR2 YYDKDF (reference sequence). CDR3 amino acids: CATSREAGGYQPQHF. The CDR3 nucleotides are TGTGCCACCAGCAGAGAGGCAGGGGGATACCAGCCCCAGCATTTT.

The chain joins TRBV7-2 to TRBJ1-2; D is uncertain. There are 14 residues in the CDR3. Germline lookup yields CDR1 SGHTA and CDR2 FQGNSA. Trimming pared 1 base from V and 1 base from J, leaving 7 bases between. CDR3 nucleotide sequence: TGTGCCAGCAGCTTAGTCCCGGGTAACTATGGCTACACCTTC. Translation: CASSLVPGNYGYTF.

This clone has only one observation. V usage is TRBV7-2 and J usage is TRBJ1-4; 7 positions agree with TRBD1. V shed 5 bases and J 8 bases; nucleotides not matched to a gene: 8. There are 14 residues in the CDR3. Germline loops: CDR1 SGHTA, CDR2 FQGNSA. As DNA, the CDR3 is TGTGCCAGCAGCGAGGGGGCAGGGCGGGAAAAACTGTTTTTT. Its translation is CASSEGAGREKLFF.